The rows below give T cell receptor beta chains drawn from one sample of a study of cytomegalovirus exposure and HLA in healthy donors. Sequenced by immunoSEQ multiplex PCR; TCRdb stores in-frame clones only, minus some. The sample lists about 130,000 clones, over 80% occurring once. Sequencing was carried out using PBMCs. The receptors shown here come from a boy aged 5 to 17 in good health and CMV-seronegative. CDR3s include the opening cysteine and the closing phenylalanine or tryptophan. Fields, in order: J gene, V gene, clone size, D gene, CDR3 protein, CDR3 DNA. D genes are given only for firm matches. Clone size is not always given. Where it is, it says once, few, many or a class for expanded clones.

j_call: TRBJ2-5
v_call: TRBV5-1
clone_size: -
d_call: -
cdr3_aa: CASSLSAPGETQYF
cdr3_nt: TGCGCCAGCAGCTTGTCTGCGCCCGGGGAGACCCAGTACTTC

j_call: TRBJ1-1
v_call: TRBV27
clone_size: -
d_call: TRBD1
cdr3_aa: CASSLFLRQGARAEAFF
cdr3_nt: TGTGCCAGCAGTTTATTCCTAAGGCAGGGGGCGAGGGCTGAAGCTTTCTTT

j_call: TRBJ2-2
v_call: TRBV29-1
clone_size: once
d_call: -
cdr3_aa: CSVDAEGADTGELFF
cdr3_nt: TGCAGCGTCGACGCGGAGGGGGCGGACACCGGGGAGCTGTTTTTT

j_call: TRBJ1-1
v_call: TRBV27
clone_size: -
d_call: -
cdr3_aa: CASSLSRRGGSEAFF
cdr3_nt: TGTGCCAGCAGTTTATCGAGGAGGGGGGGGTCTGAAGCTTTCTTT

j_call: TRBJ1-3
v_call: TRBV6-1
clone_size: -
d_call: -
cdr3_aa: CASSVPSGSRNTIYF
cdr3_nt: TGTGCCAGCAGTGTCCCCTCAGGGTCCAGAAACACCATATATTTT

j_call: TRBJ1-3
v_call: TRBV5-3
clone_size: -
d_call: TRBD1
cdr3_aa: CARSWDRGGTIYF
cdr3_nt: TGTGCCAGAAGCTGGGACAGGGGAGGCACCATATATTTT

j_call: TRBJ2-1
v_call: TRBV19
clone_size: once
d_call: TRBD2
cdr3_aa: CASTPTPGGRNEQFF
cdr3_nt: TGTGCCAGTACCCCTACACCCGGCGGGAGGAATGAGCAGTTCTTC

j_call: TRBJ1-4
v_call: TRBV7-9
clone_size: -
d_call: -
cdr3_aa: CASRPPHDAAARGEKLFF
cdr3_nt: TGTGCCAGCAGACCCCCCCACGACGCGGCCGCGCGTGGGGAAAAACTGTTTTTT

j_call: TRBJ1-1
v_call: TRBV7-9
clone_size: -
d_call: -
cdr3_aa: CASSLGALSNTEAFF
cdr3_nt: TGTGCCAGCAGCTTAGGTGCGTTGTCGAACACTGAAGCTTTCTTT

j_call: TRBJ2-7
v_call: TRBV2
clone_size: once
d_call: -
cdr3_aa: CASSEAPGSHEQYF
cdr3_nt: TGTGCCAGCAGTGAAGCACCAGGTTCCCACGAGCAGTACTTC

j_call: TRBJ2-1
v_call: TRBV29-1
clone_size: -
d_call: -
cdr3_aa: CSVEGQGHYNEQFF
cdr3_nt: TGCAGCGTTGAAGGGCAGGGGCACTACAATGAGCAGTTCTTC

j_call: TRBJ1-2
v_call: TRBV29-1
clone_size: -
d_call: -
cdr3_aa: CSVEEGKGYGYTF
cdr3_nt: TGCAGCGTTGAGGAGGGGAAGGGGTATGGCTACACCTTC

j_call: TRBJ2-5
v_call: TRBV7-2
clone_size: -
d_call: TRBD1
cdr3_aa: CASSSQGAGETQYF
cdr3_nt: TGTGCCAGCAGCTCACAGGGGGCGGGCGAGACCCAGTACTTC

j_call: TRBJ1-1
v_call: TRBV19
clone_size: -
d_call: -
cdr3_aa: CASSSELGGRDTEAFF
cdr3_nt: TGTGCCAGTAGTTCCGAGCTGGGGGGGCGGGACACTGAAGCTTTCTTT

j_call: TRBJ2-7
v_call: TRBV19
clone_size: once
d_call: -
cdr3_aa: CASSDGSSYEQYF
cdr3_nt: TGTGCCAGTAGTGACGGGAGTTCCTACGAGCAGTACTTC

j_call: TRBJ1-5
v_call: TRBV2
clone_size: -
d_call: -
cdr3_aa: CASSEWRDSNQPQHF
cdr3_nt: TGTGCCAGCAGTGAGTGGAGGGATAGCAATCAGCCCCAGCATTTT